This is a list of T cell receptor beta chains from one sample in a study of a mutant IDH1 vaccine in newly diagnosed glioma. Antigens for these TCRs are unknown. TCRdb keeps only in-frame clones here, not all; method: immunoSEQ multiplex PCR. The sample includes about 50,000 clones, 84% of them seen just once. Sequenced material: PBMCs, taken from a glioma patient whose treatment included an IDH1 peptide vaccine. Receptor source: a woman aged 25 to 39 with glioma. Some clones in this sample may be carry-over from other donors' samples. Both conserved end residues are part of each CDR3.

cdr3_aa v_call
CSVESGRYPFGNEQFF TRBV29-1
CASNMAPNYEQYF TRBV7-2
CASSSASGGYEQYF TRBV27
CASSRNRGSSYNEQFF TRBV2
CASSAGDLGTEAFF TRBV9
CSVQRAPNTEAFF TRBV29-1
CAWSPSGQTQYF TRBV30
CASSYSARQGEAFF TRBV6-5
CASSTGTGNYGYTF TRBV5-6
CASGDRGLPNEKLFF TRBV28
CASSQSTGETQYF TRBV6-6
CASRGGGGGTEAFF TRBV5-1
CASSDLGRGPDNEQFF TRBV10-2
CASSLSGREGGESEKLFF TRBV27
CASSSDRVNTEAFF TRBV5-4
CASSSTRGEQYF TRBV10-1